This TCR beta chain comes out of a study of blood T cells in healthy people across ages. Through a sample-barcoded 5' primer and a J-beta primer mix, a second PCR was run for about 6 to 11 cycles. TCRdb reprocessed the 5' RACE reads with MiXCR, giving one entry per CDR3 protein. The profile shows 750,000 or so distinct CDR3 sequences, 20% to 30% of them singletons. Germline CDR1 LGHNA, CDR2 YSLEER. Trimming shortened V by 0 bases and J by 12 bases, and 6 bases separated the two germline ends. This CDR3 contains 11 residues. This same sample was also part of a study on T cells of mothers and their children. Per that paper: Relative to unrelated pairs, biologically related mother-child dyads exhibited marginally greater, non-significant overlap.

This receptor was obtained from a boy aged 5 to 17 in good health. Sequenced sample: blood. The V call is TRBV4-3, the J call TRBJ2-4, with no clear D. The CDR3: CASSQEVSQYF. CDR3 coding DNA: TGCGCCAGCAGCCAAGAAGTGTCTCAGTACTTC.